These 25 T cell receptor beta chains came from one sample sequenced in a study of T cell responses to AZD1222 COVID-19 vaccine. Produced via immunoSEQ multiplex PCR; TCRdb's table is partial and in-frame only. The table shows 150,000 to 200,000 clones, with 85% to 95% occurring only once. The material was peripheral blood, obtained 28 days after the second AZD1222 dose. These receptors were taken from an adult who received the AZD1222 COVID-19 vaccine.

The CDR3 DNA follows: TGTGCCTCCCAGGGGACCTTGAACACTGAAGCTTTCTTT. Its protein product is CASQGTLNTEAFF. The chain couples TRBV25-1 to TRBJ1-1; D might be TRBD1 (6 bases). Germline CDR1 MGHDK, CDR2 SYGVNS. Deletions cut 11 bases from V and 0 bases from J, with 13 bases between. The CDR3 length is 13 residues. The variable domain in full, with the rest retrieved from reference TRBV25-1 and TRBJ1-1, is EADIYQTPRYLVIGTGKKITLECSQTMGHDKMYWYQQDPGMELHLIHYSYGVNSTEKGDLSSESTVSRIRTEHFPLTLESARPSHTSQYLCASQGTLNTEAFFGQGTRLTVV.

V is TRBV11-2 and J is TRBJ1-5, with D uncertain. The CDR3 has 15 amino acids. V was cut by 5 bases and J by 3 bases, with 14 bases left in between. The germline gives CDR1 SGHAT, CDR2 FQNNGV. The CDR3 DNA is TGTGCCAGCAGCCGTTCTGTGGGTAACAATCAGCCCCAGCATTTT. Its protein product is CASSRSVGNNQPQHF.

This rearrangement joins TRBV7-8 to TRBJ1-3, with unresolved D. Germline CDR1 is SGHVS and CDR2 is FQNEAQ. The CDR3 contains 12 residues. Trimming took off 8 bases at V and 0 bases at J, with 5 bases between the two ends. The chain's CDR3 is CASAPSGNTIYF. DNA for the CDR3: TGTGCCAGCGCCCCCTCTGGAAACACCATATATTTT. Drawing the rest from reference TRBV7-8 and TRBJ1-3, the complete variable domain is GAGVSQSPRYKVAKRGQDVALRCDPISGHVSLFWYQQALGQGPEFLTYFQNEAQLDKSGLPSDRFFAERPEGSVSTLKIQRTQQEDSAVYLCASAPSGNTIYFGEGSWLTVV.

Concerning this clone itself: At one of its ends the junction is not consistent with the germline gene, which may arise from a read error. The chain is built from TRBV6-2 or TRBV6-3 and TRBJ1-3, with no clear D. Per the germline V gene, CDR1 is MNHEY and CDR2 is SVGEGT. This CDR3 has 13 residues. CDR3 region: CASIYGGGNTIYF. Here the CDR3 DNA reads TGTGCCAGCATTTACGGAGGCGGAAACACCATATATTTT.

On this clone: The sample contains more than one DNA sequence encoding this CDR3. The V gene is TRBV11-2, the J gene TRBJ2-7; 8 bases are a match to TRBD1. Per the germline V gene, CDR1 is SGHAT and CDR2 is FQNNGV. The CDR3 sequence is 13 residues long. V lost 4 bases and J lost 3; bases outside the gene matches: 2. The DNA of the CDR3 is TGTGCCAGCAGCTCTGGACAGGGCTACGAGCAGTACTTC. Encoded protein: CASSSGQGYEQYF. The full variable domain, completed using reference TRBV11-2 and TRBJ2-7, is EAGVAQSPRYKIIEKRQSVAFWCNPISGHATLYWYQQILGQGPKLLIQFQNNGVVDDSQLPKDRFSAERLKGVDSTLKIQPAKLEDSAVYLCASSSGQGYEQYFGPGTRLTVT.

CDR3 in DNA: TGTGCCAGCAGTCCTAGGACAGGGGCGGAAAAACTGTTTTTT. The encoded protein is CASSPRTGAEKLFF. V gene TRBV28 combines with J gene TRBJ1-4; 9 bases agree with TRBD1. Germline V gives CDR1 MDHEN, CDR2 SYDVKM. After removal of 5 bases from V and 8 bases from J, the junction contained 6 bases not matched to a gene. CDR3 length equals 14 residues.

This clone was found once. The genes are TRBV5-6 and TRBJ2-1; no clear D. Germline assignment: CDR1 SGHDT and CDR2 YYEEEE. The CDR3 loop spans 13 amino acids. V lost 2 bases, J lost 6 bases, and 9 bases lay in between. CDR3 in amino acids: CASSLGAINEQFF. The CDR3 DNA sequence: TGTGCCAGCAGCTTAGGAGCGATCAATGAGCAGTTCTTC.

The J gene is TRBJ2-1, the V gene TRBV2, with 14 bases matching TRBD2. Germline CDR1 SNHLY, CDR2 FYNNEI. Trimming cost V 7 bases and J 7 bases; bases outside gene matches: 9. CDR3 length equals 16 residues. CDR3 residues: CASIPTSGRARNEQFF. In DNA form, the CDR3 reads TGTGCCAGCATCCCGACTAGCGGGAGGGCCCGGAATGAGCAGTTCTTC.

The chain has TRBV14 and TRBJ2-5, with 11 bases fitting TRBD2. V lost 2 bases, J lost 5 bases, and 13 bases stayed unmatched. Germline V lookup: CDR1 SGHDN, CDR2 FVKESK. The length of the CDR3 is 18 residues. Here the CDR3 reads CASSQMLLAGVRGETQYF. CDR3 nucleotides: TGTGCCAGCAGCCAAATGTTACTAGCGGGAGTCCGAGGGGAGACCCAGTACTTC.

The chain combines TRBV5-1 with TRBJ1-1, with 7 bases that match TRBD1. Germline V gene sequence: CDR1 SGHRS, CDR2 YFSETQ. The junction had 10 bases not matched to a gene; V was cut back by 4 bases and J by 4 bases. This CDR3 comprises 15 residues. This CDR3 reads CASSTEGGRGTEAFF. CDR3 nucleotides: TGCGCCAGCAGCACCGAAGGGGGCAGGGGCACTGAAGCTTTCTTT. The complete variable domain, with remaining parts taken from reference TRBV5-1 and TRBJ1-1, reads KAGVTQTPRYLIKTRGQQVTLSCSPISGHRSVSWYQQTPGQGLQFLFEYFSETQRNKGNFPGRFSGRQFSNSRSEMNVSTLELGDSALYLCASSTEGGRGTEAFFGQGTRLTVV.

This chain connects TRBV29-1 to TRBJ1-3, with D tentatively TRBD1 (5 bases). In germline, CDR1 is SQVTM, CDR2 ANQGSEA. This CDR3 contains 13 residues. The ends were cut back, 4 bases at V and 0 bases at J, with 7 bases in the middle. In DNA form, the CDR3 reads TGCAGCGTTGCGCAGGGCTCTGGAAACACCATATATTTT. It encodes CSVAQGSGNTIYF.

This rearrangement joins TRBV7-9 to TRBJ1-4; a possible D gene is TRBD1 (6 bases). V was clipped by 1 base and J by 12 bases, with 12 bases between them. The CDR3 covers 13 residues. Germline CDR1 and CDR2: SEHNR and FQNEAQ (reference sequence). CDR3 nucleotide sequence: TGTGCCAGCAGCTTAGAAAGGGGGGCCGAACTGTTTTTT. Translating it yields CASSLERGAELFF.

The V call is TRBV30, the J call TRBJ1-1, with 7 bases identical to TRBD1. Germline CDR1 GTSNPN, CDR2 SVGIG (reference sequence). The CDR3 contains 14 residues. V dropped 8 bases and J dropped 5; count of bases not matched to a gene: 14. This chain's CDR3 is CALGDDRDRTEAFF. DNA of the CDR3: TGTGCCCTGGGGGACGACAGGGATCGGACTGAAGCTTTCTTT.

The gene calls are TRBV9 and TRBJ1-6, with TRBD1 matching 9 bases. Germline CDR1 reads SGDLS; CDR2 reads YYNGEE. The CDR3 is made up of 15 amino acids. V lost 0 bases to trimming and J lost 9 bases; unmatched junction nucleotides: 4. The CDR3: CASSVAGQGSSPLHF. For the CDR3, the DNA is TGTGCCAGCAGCGTAGCGGGACAGGGTAGTTCACCCCTCCACTTT.

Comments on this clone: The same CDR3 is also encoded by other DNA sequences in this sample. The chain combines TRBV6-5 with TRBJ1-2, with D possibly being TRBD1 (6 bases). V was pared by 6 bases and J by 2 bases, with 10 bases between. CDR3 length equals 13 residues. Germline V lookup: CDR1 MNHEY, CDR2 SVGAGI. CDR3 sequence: CASSLQGNYGYTF. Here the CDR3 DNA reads TGTGCCAGCAGCCTACAGGGCAACTATGGCTACACCTTC.

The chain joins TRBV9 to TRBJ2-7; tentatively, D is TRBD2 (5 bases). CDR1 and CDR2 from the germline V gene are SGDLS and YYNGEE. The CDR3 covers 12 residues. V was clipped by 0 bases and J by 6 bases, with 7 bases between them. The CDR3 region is CASSVVGGEQYF. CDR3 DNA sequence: TGTGCCAGCAGCGTAGTTGGAGGCGAGCAGTACTTC.

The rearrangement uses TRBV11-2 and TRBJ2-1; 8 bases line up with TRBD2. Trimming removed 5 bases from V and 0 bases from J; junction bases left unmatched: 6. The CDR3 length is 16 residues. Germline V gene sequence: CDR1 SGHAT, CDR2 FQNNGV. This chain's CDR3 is CASSRSGVYSYNEQFF. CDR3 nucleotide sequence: TGTGCCAGCAGCCGTAGCGGGGTGTACTCCTACAATGAGCAGTTCTTC.

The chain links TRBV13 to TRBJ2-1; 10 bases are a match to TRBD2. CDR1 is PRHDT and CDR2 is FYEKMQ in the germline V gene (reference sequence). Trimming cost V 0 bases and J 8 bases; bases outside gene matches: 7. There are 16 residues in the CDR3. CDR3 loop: CASSLGSLAGVDEQFF. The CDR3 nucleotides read TGTGCCAGCAGCTTAGGTTCGCTAGCGGGAGTGGATGAGCAGTTCTTC. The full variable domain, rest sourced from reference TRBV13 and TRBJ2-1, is AAGVIQSPRHLIKEKRETATLKCYPIPRHDTVYWYQQGPGQDPQFLISFYEKMQSDKGSIPDRFSAQQFSDYHSELNMSSLELGDSALYFCASSLGSLAGVDEQFFGPGTRLTVL.

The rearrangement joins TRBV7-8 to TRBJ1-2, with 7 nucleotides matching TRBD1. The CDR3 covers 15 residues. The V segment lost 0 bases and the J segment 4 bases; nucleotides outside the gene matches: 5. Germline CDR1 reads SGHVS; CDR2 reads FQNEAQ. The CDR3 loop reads CASSLAGQKFYGYTF. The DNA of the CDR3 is TGTGCCAGCAGCTTAGCGGGACAGAAGTTCTATGGCTACACCTTC.

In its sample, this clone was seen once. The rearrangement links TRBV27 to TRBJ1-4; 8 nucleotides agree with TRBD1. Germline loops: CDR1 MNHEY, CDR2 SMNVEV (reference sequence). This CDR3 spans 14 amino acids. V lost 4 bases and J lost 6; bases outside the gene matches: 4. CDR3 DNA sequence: TGTGCCAGCAGTTCGGACAGGGAAGATGAAAAACTGTTTTTT. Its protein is CASSSDREDEKLFF.

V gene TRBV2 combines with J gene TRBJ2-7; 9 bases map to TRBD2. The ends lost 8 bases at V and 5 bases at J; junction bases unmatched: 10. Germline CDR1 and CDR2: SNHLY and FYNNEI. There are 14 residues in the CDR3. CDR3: CASSVAGVDDEQYF. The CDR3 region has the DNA TGTGCCAGCTCAGTAGCGGGAGTAGACGACGAGCAGTACTTC.

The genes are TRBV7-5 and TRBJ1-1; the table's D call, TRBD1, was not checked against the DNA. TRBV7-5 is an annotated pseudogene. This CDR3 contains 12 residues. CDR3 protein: CARSLEGRGAFF. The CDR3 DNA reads TGTGCCAGAAGCTTAGAGGGCAGGGGAGCTTTCTTT.

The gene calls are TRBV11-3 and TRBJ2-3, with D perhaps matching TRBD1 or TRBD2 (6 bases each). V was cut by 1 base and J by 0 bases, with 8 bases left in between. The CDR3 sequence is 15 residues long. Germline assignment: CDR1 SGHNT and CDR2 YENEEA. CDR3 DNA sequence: TGTGCCAGCAGCTTAGCGGGGGCTAGCACAGATACGCAGTATTTT. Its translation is CASSLAGASTDTQYF. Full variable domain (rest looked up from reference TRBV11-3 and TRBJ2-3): EAGVVQSPRYKIIEKKQPVAFWCNPISGHNTLYWYLQNLGQGPELLIRYENEEAVDDSQLPKDRFSAERLKGVDSTLKIQPAELGDSAVYLCASSLAGASTDTQYFGPGTRLTVL.

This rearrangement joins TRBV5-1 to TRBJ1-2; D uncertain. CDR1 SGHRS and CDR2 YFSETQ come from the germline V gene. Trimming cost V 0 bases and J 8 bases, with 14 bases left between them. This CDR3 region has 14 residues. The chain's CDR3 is CASSLDDTMRGYTF. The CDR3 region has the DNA TGCGCCAGCAGCTTGGATGATACGATGAGGGGCTACACCTTC. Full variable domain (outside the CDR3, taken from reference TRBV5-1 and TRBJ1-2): KAGVTQTPRYLIKTRGQQVTLSCSPISGHRSVSWYQQTPGQGLQFLFEYFSETQRNKGNFPGRFSGRQFSNSRSEMNVSTLELGDSALYLCASSLDDTMRGYTFGSGTRLTVV.

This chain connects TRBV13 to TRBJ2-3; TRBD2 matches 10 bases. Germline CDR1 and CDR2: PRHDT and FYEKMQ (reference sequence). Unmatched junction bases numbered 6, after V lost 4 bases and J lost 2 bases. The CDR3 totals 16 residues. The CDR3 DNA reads TGTGCCAGCAGCTCGCGACTAGCGGGCATCACAGATACGCAGTATTTT. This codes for CASSSRLAGITDTQYF.